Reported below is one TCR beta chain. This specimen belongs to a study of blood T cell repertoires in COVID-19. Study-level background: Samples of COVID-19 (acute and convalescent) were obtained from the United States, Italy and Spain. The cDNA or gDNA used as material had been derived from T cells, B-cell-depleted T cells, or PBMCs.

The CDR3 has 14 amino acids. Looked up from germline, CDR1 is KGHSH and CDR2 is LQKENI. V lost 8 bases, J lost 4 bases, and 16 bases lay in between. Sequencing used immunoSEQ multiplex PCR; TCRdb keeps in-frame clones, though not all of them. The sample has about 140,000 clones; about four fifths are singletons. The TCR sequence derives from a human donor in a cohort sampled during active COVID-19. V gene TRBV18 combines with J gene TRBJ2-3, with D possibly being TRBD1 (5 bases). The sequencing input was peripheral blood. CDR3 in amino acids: CASARFRQSDTQYF. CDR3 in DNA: TGTGCCAGCGCAAGATTCAGACAGTCAGATACGCAGTATTTT. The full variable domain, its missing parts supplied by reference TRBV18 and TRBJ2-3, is NAGVMQNPRHLVRRRGQEARLRCSPMKGHSHVYWYRQLPEEGLKFMVYLQKENIIDESGMPKERFSAEFPKEGPSILRIQQVVRGDSAAYFCASARFRQSDTQYFGPGTRLTVL.